This T cell receptor beta chain was captured by sequencing in a study of T cell repertoires in cytomegalovirus infection. Across the study: Epitope selection comprised recently identified HLA-C-restricted CMV epitopes and well-studied HLA-B-restricted CMV epitopes. Public signatures in TCR beta pointed to CMV infection and matching HLA type.

Notes on the study in general: CMV-specific TCR beta clonotypes restricted by HLA-C were the ones dominating the ex vivo response.

There are 15 residues in the CDR3. With 0 bases removed from V and 8 bases from J, the gap between germline ends came to 16 bases. CDR1 is MNHEY and CDR2 is SVGAGI in the germline V gene. TCRdb ran MiXCR on the reads and lists one entry per CDR3 protein. Counted here are around 900,000 distinct CDR3 sequences, approximately 30% occurring once; the ten biggest clones make up 10% to 15%. On this clonotype: The antigen remains unidentified.

This TCR was recovered from a human donor in good health (CMV status not recorded). Some clones in this sample may be carry-over from other donors' samples. The source material was cultured CD8+ T cells from PBMCs, sampled from culture after CMV antigen stimulation. The chain uses TRBV6-5 and TRBJ1-2; D perhaps matches TRBD1 (5 bases). CDR3 amino acids: CASSYSEAGVGGYTF. CDR3 bases: TGTGCCAGCAGTTACTCCGAAGCGGGGGTTGGGGGCTACACCTTC.